There are a few counts of the clone carrying this TCR beta chain. Its cognate antigen is unknown. The junction had 9 bases not matched to a gene; V was cut back by 5 bases and J by 4 bases. The germline V gene has CDR1 SSHAT and CDR2 FNYEAQ (reference sequence). There are 15 residues in the CDR3. These data originate in a study of molecular identifiers for immune sequencing clone quantification. Looking at the study overall: Naive CD8 RNA (roughly 18,000 or 92,000 cells) was divided into five aliquots, with four sequenced.

Findings and caveats of the study: Clones with over 20 RNA copies captured over 99% of effector molecules but under 1% of naive ones.

One entry per CDR3 protein, called by TCRdb with MiXCR from the PCR reads. The sample yields 40,000 to 65,000 distinct CDR3 sequences, roughly 38% seen once. The receptor was isolated from a human donor in good health. Some libraries in this study had Jurkat cell RNA spiked in. The rearrangement joins TRBV7-7 to TRBJ2-5; 8 bases agree with TRBD1. What was sequenced was naive CD8+ T cells from blood, with Jurkat cell RNA spiked in. The subset: FACS-sorted CD8+CD4-CCR7+CD45RA+ naive T cells. The CDR3 DNA is TGTGCCAGCAGCCTGGACAGGGCTCTCGCAGAGACCCAGTACTTC. Its protein product is CASSLDRALAETQYF.